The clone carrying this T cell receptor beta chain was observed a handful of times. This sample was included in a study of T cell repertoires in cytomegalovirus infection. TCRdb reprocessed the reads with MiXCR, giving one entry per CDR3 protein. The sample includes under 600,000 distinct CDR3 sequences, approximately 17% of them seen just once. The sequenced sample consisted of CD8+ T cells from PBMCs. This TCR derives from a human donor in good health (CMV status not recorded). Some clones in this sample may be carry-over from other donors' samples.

CDR3 region: CASSAPNYNEQFF. CDR3 nucleotide sequence: TGTGCCAGCAGTGCCCCAAACTACAATGAGCAGTTCTTC. This chain joins TRBV6-6 and TRBJ2-1; D is uncertain. Trimming stripped 5 bases from V and 3 bases from J, with 8 bases between. The germline gives CDR1 MNHNY, CDR2 SVGAGI (reference sequence). The CDR3 has 13 residues.